The next 27 T cell receptor beta chains were all read from a single sample in a study of CD8+CD57+ T cells in acquired aplastic anemia. CD8+CD57+ cell expansion, shown by flow cytometry, had occurred in the patients selected for sequencing. Genomic DNA, serving as template, underwent TCR beta VDJ and CDR3 profiling. TCRdb analysed the reads with MiXCR anew, one entry per CDR3 protein. The sample shows 450,000 to 600,000 distinct CDR3 sequences, around 30% of them seen only once. Specimen: sorted CD4+, CD8+, or CD8+CD57+ T cells (not recorded which) from PBMCs. The source of these receptors is a human donor with aplastic anemia.

There are many counts of this clonotype. V and J are TRBV24-1 and TRBJ2-7, with D unresolved. V was cut by 1 base and J by 2 bases, with 14 bases left in between. CDR1 and CDR2 (germline): KGHDR, SFDVKD. This CDR3 comprises 16 residues. CDR3 nucleotides: TGTGCCACCAGTGATTTTAGAGTTCTTACTCCCTACGAGCAGTACTTC. This sequence encodes CATSDFRVLTPYEQYF.

This chain connects TRBV6-1 to TRBJ2-5; D assignment may be TRBD1 or TRBD2 (5 bases each). Trimming removed 10 bases from V and 5 bases from J, with 17 bases in between. This CDR3 has 13 residues. CDR1 is MNHNS and CDR2 is SASEGT in the germline V gene. This CDR3 is CATRDLRGETQYF. CDR3 coding DNA: TGTGCCACTAGGGACCTCCGAGGGGAGACCCAGTACTTC.

This clonotype was found once. The chain has TRBV9 and TRBJ2-3; the match to TRBD1 covers 8 bases. This CDR3 comprises 15 residues. Trimming cost V 3 bases and J 3 bases; bases outside gene matches: 6. Germline V CDR1 and CDR2: SGDLS, YYNGEE. The CDR3 protein is CASSEVDRVTDTQYF. The DNA of the CDR3 is TGTGCCAGCAGCGAGGTGGACAGGGTGACAGATACGCAGTATTTT. The full variable domain, completed using reference TRBV9 and TRBJ2-3, is DSGVTQTPKHLITATGQRVTLRCSPRSGDLSVYWYQQSLDQGLQFLIQYYNGEERAKGNILERFSAQQFPDLHSELNLSSLELGDSALYFCASSEVDRVTDTQYFGPGTRLTVL.

This clonotype was recorded many times. This chain connects TRBV7-9 to TRBJ2-1; 13 bases are shared with TRBD2. Germline V gives CDR1 SEHNR, CDR2 FQNEAQ (reference sequence). The CDR3 loop spans 15 amino acids. J gave up 5 bases and V 4 bases, and 2 bases lay outside the gene matches. The DNA for the CDR3 is TGTGCCAGCAGCTCCGGGACTAGCGGGAACAATGAGCAGTTCTTC. This encodes CASSSGTSGNNEQFF.

A few counts support this clonotype. The rearrangement links TRBV7-6 to TRBJ2-3; perhaps TRBD2 as D (6 bases). This CDR3 contains 15 residues. Germline CDR1 SGHVS, CDR2 FNYEAQ. Trimming left V 1 base short and J 2 bases short, with 10 bases between. The CDR3 DNA reads as TGTGCCAGCAGCTTAGGAAGCGGGTCCACAGATACGCAGTATTTT. Protein: CASSLGSGSTDTQYF.

The chain carries TRBV13 and TRBJ1-3; no clear D gene. Looked up from germline, CDR1 is PRHDT and CDR2 is FYEKMQ (reference sequence). The CDR3 loop spans 15 amino acids. The V end lost 0 bases, the J end lost 4 bases, and 10 bases lay between the germline ends. CDR3: CASSLGGESGNTIYF. The CDR3 DNA sequence: TGTGCCAGCAGCTTAGGCGGAGAGTCCGGAAACACCATATATTTT.

A few counts support this clonotype. V and J are TRBV6-1 and TRBJ2-7; TRBD1 matches at 10 bases. The CDR3 sequence is 15 residues long. Germline CDR1 is MNHNS and CDR2 is SASEGT. J gave up 4 bases and V 5 bases, and 8 bases lay outside the gene matches. The CDR3 bases are TGTGCCAGCAGTCTAACGGGACAGGGGTTTTACGAGCAGTACTTC. It specifies CASSLTGQGFYEQYF.

The sample holds many counts of this clonotype. The rearrangement uses TRBV20-1 and TRBJ1-2, with 8 bases that match TRBD1. This CDR3 has 14 residues. V was clipped by 6 bases and J by 8 bases; unmatched bases: 14. The germline CDR1 and CDR2 sequences are DFQATT and SNEGSKA (reference sequence). The CDR3 reads CSALGQAQYGGYTF. The CDR3 bases are TGCAGTGCACTGGGACAGGCCCAATATGGGGGCTACACCTTC.

With respect to this clonotype: Likely a read error: the CDR3 ends without its conserved phenylalanine or tryptophan. The chain joins TRBV5-1 to TRBJ1-2, with TRBD1 as a possible D gene (6 bases). CDR1 SGHRS and CDR2 YFSETQ come from the germline V gene. The CDR3 has 15 residues. Deletions cut 0 bases from V and 4 bases from J, with 13 bases between. CDR3 amino acids: CASSLETGGPYGYTL. CDR3 sequence (DNA): TGCGCCAGCAGCTTGGAGACGGGGGGGCCCTATGGCTACACCCTC.

V usage is TRBV2 and J usage is TRBJ1-2; the match to TRBD1 covers 11 bases. J was trimmed by 7 bases and V by 8 bases; bases with no gene match: 9. The CDR3 sequence is 14 residues long. CDR1 SNHLY and CDR2 FYNNEI come from the germline V gene. The CDR3 sequence is CASAAGQGVGGYTF. Here the CDR3 DNA reads TGTGCCAGCGCGGCGGGACAGGGGGTTGGTGGCTACACCTTC.

This clonotype turned up a few times. The V gene is TRBV20-1, the J gene TRBJ1-1; 7 positions agree with TRBD1. J lost 2 bases, V lost 5 bases, and 8 bases had no gene match. Germline V gene lookup returns CDR1 DFQATT and CDR2 SNEGSKA (reference sequence). This CDR3 spans 14 amino acids. DNA of the CDR3: TGCAGTGCTGCACAGGGGATTGGTAACACTGAAGCTTTCTTT. It translates to CSAAQGIGNTEAFF.

This clonotype was recorded at least ten times. The chain has TRBV4-2 and TRBJ2-7; D call uncertain. CDR3 length equals 15 residues. Deletions cut 0 bases from V and 0 bases from J, with 9 bases between. Germline-derived CDR1 and CDR2 are LGHNA and YNFKEQ. The CDR3 here is CASSQDFSYSYEQYF. CDR3 nucleotides: TGTGCCAGCAGCCAAGATTTCAGTTACTCCTACGAGCAGTACTTC.

Many counts were recorded for this clonotype. The junction departs from the called germline gene at one end, perhaps through a read error. This chain uses TRBV7-9 with TRBJ2-5, with 8 bases matching TRBD2. The CDR3 contains 12 residues. Per germline, CDR1 SEHNR and CDR2 FQNEAQ (reference sequence). This CDR3 reads CASSLAGETQYF. CDR3 nucleotide sequence: TGTGCCAGCAGTTTAGCGGGGGAGACCCAGTACTTC.

The chain carries TRBV20-1 and TRBJ2-3; no firm D call. Trimming pared 8 bases from V and 2 bases from J, leaving 8 bases between. The CDR3 loop spans 11 amino acids. Per the germline V gene, CDR1 is DFQATT and CDR2 is SNEGSKA (reference sequence). CDR3 nucleotide sequence: TGCAGTCGTAAGTCCACAGATACGCAGTATTTT. Its protein is CSRKSTDTQYF.

At least ten counts were recorded for this clonotype. The rearrangement joins TRBV19 to TRBJ1-5; TRBD1 matches at 8 bases. Trimming took 6 bases from V and 7 from J; bases not matched to a gene: 8. Germline CDR1 and CDR2: LNHDA and SQIVND (reference sequence). The length of the CDR3 is 14 residues. The CDR3: CASRGTGTEQPQHF. The CDR3 bases are TGTGCCAGTAGGGGGACAGGCACGGAACAGCCCCAGCATTTT.

The rearrangement uses TRBV19 and TRBJ2-7, with 7 bases matching TRBD2. Per germline, CDR1 LNHDA and CDR2 SQIVND (reference sequence). V trimming: 9 bases; J trimming: 2 bases; junction bases outside the gene matches: 13. The CDR3 consists of 15 residues. The CDR3 sequence: CASTHSVGGTYEQYF. CDR3 sequence (DNA): TGTGCCAGCACCCATTCAGTGGGGGGGACCTACGAGCAGTACTTC.

The chain uses TRBV2 and TRBJ1-4, with 8 bases matching TRBD1. The CDR3 runs to 15 residues. Per the germline V gene, CDR1 is SNHLY and CDR2 is FYNNEI. J was trimmed by 8 bases and V by 3 bases; bases with no gene match: 8. The chain's CDR3 is CASSERQGREEKLFF. CDR3 coding DNA: TGTGCCAGCAGTGAGAGACAGGGGCGTGAGGAAAAACTGTTTTTT. Using reference TRBV2 and TRBJ1-4 for the parts outside the CDR3, the full variable domain is EPEVTQTPSHQVTQMGQEVILRCVPISNHLYFYWYRQILGQKVEFLVSFYNNEISEKSEIFDDQFSVERPDGSNFTLKIRSTKLEDSAMYFCASSERQGREEKLFFGSGTQLSVL.

The chain couples TRBV7-9 to TRBJ1-1; D perhaps matches TRBD1 (6 bases). Germline V gives CDR1 SEHNR, CDR2 FQNEAQ (reference sequence). The V gene lost 5 bases and the J gene lost 3 bases, with 16 bases spanning the gap. This CDR3 has 15 amino acids. As DNA, the CDR3 is TGTGCCAGCAGCAAAAGGCGGGACATGTACACTGAAGCTTTCTTT. It translates to CASSKRRDMYTEAFF.

The V and J genes are TRBV15 and TRBJ2-1; 16 bases agree with TRBD2. Germline V CDR1 and CDR2: LNHNV, YYDKDF (reference sequence). J lost 4 bases, V lost 1 base, and 7 bases had no gene match. The CDR3 totals 19 residues. CDR3 bases: TGTGCCACCAGCAGAGCTCGCGGGACTAGCGGGGGGGGTTACAATGAGCAGTTCTTC. Amino acid sequence: CATSRARGTSGGGYNEQFF.

The gene calls are TRBV5-1 and TRBJ1-2, with TRBD1 matching over 9 bases. CDR1 is SGHRS and CDR2 is YFSETQ in the germline V gene. Unmatched junction bases numbered 8, after V lost 0 bases and J lost 8 bases. The CDR3 is 15 amino acids. The CDR3: CASSLGGQGLSGYTF. The CDR3 DNA is TGCGCCAGCAGCTTGGGGGGACAGGGATTGAGCGGCTACACCTTC.

Concerning this clonotype itself: A junction end diverges from the germline sequence, so it may reflect a read error. This chain connects TRBV10-3 to TRBJ1-2; D call uncertain. The CDR3 loop spans 13 amino acids. Germline V gene data show CDR1 as ENHRY and CDR2 as SYGVKD. The CDR3 sequence: CASSESIGPGYTF. Written as DNA, the CDR3 is TGTGCCAGCAGTGAAAGCATAGGTCCTGGCTACACCTTC.

This chain links TRBV4-1 with TRBJ1-4; no reliable D call. The germline gives CDR1 MGHRA, CDR2 YSYEKL. CDR3 length equals 14 residues. Trimming removed 7 bases at V and 6 bases at J, with 15 bases between. The CDR3 is CASTERARDEKLFF. CDR3 sequence (DNA): TGCGCCAGCACCGAGAGGGCCCGGGATGAAAAACTGTTTTTT.

This clonotype occurred a few times. The rearrangement joins TRBV2 to TRBJ1-4; no clear D gene. V was shortened by 1 base and J by 8 bases, with 8 bases between the two germline ends. The CDR3 spans 13 residues. Looked up from germline, CDR1 is SNHLY and CDR2 is FYNNEI. DNA of the CDR3: TGTGCCAGCAGTGAAGGGCCGGGGGAAAAACTGTTTTTT. It specifies CASSEGPGEKLFF. Looking up the rest from reference TRBV2 and TRBJ1-4 gives the full variable domain: EPEVTQTPSHQVTQMGQEVILRCVPISNHLYFYWYRQILGQKVEFLVSFYNNEISEKSEIFDDQFSVERPDGSNFTLKIRSTKLEDSAMYFCASSEGPGEKLFFGSGTQLSVL.

The chain has TRBV7-3 and TRBJ1-2; D call uncertain. Germline CDR1 reads SGHTA; CDR2 reads FQGTGA. Between the trimmed V and J ends, which lost 5 bases and 8 bases, there was a span of 12 bases. There are 12 residues in the CDR3. CDR3 region: CASSDDTGGYTF. In DNA form, the CDR3 reads TGTGCCAGCAGCGACGACACGGGAGGCTACACCTTC.

With respect to this clonotype: One end of the junction varies from germline; a read error may be responsible. The J gene is TRBJ2-2, the V gene TRBV2, with D possibly TRBD1 on 6 matching bases. Germline V gene sequence: CDR1 SNHLY, CDR2 FYNNEI. The CDR3 totals 11 residues. CDR3 DNA sequence: TGTGCCGGCAGCGGACAGGGGGAGCTGTTTTTT. Translating gives CAGSGQGELFF.

Note on this clonotype: A read error may be the cause here, since a much bigger clone is one base away. This CDR3 fails to terminate in the conserved phenylalanine or tryptophan, so it likely reflects a read error. The V gene is TRBV4-2, the J gene TRBJ1-6, with 7 bases lining up with TRBD1. V trimming: 6 bases; J trimming: 8 bases; junction bases outside the gene matches: 7. Germline V gene data show CDR1 as LGHNA and CDR2 as YNFKEQ. There are 14 residues in the CDR3. CDR3 protein: CASRGGQVHSPLHS. The CDR3 coding sequence is TGTGCCAGCAGGGGTGGACAGGTCCATTCACCCCTCCACTCT.

This clonotype has a handful of counts. This chain uses TRBV30 with TRBJ2-7, with a possible D match to TRBD2 (5 bases). This CDR3 has 13 amino acids. V lost 3 bases, J lost 0 bases, and 9 bases lay in between. Looked up from germline, CDR1 is GTSNPN and CDR2 is SVGIG (reference sequence). The CDR3 region has the DNA TGTGCCTGGAGGAGGGCCGCCTCCTACGAGCAGTACTTC. Its protein is CAWRRAASYEQYF.